This T cell receptor (beta chain) was observed in a study of cytomegalovirus exposure and HLA in healthy donors. Germline-derived CDR1 and CDR2 are SGDLS and YYNGEE. This CDR3 has 15 amino acids. The germline V and J ends were trimmed by 0 bases and 1 base, with 10 bases remaining between them. The primer mix had 60 Vbeta and 13 Jbeta primers. Sequenced by immunoSEQ multiplex PCR; TCRdb stores in-frame clones only, minus some. Of under 200,000 clones listed, approximately 85% were seen once; the top ten hold less than 2.5%. The chain couples TRBV9 to TRBJ1-1, with D perhaps TRBD1 (6 bases). This clonotype was sampled from a woman aged 45-59 years in good health and CMV-seronegative. The sequencing input was PBMCs. CDR3 in DNA: TGTGCCAGCAGCGTAGTCTCGACAGGGAACACTGAAGCTTTCTTT. It yields the protein CASSVVSTGNTEAFF.